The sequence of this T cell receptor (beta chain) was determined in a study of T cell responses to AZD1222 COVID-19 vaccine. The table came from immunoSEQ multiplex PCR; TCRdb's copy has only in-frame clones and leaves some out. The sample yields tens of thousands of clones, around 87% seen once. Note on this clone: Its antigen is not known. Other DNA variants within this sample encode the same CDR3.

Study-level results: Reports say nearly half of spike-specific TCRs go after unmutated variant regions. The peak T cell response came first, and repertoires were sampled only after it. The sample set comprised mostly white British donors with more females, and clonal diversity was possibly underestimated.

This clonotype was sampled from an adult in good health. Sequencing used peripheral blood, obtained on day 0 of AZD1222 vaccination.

The CDR3 DNA follows: TGTGCCAGCAGTTATGGGACTAGCGGGTACGAGCAGTACTTC. This translates into CASSYGTSGYEQYF. The V call is TRBV6-2 or TRBV6-3, the J call TRBJ2-7; 12 positions match TRBD2. The CDR3 length is 14 residues. The V gene end was trimmed by 3 bases and the J gene end by 4 bases; junction bases not matched to a gene: 1. Germline CDR1 is MNHEY and CDR2 is SVGEGT.